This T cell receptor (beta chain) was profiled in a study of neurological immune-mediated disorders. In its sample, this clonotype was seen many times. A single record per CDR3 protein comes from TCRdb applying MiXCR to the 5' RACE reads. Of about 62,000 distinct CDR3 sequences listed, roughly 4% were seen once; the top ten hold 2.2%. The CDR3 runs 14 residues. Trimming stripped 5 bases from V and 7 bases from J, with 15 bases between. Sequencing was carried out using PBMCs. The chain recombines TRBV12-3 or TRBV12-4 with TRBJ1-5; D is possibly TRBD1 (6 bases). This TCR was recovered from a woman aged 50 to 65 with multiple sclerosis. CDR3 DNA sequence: TGTGCCAGCAGTCTTTCGGGGGGCGGGCAGCCCCAGCATTTT. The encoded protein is CASSLSGGGQPQHF.